A single sample gave rise to the 31 T cell receptor beta chains below, sequenced in a study of T cell responses to AZD1222 COVID-19 vaccine. Measured with immunoSEQ multiplex PCR; TCRdb has only the in-frame clones, and not every one. Of 50,000 to 65,000 clones listed, approximately 86% are singletons. This material consisted of peripheral blood, taken 28 days after the second AZD1222 dose. The source of these receptors is an adult who received the AZD1222 COVID-19 vaccine.

This clone showed up just once. The rearrangement links TRBV5-1 to TRBJ2-5, with D possibly matching TRBD1 (6 bases). The V end lost 0 bases, the J end lost 1 base, and 13 bases lay between the germline ends. CDR1 and CDR2 from the germline V gene are SGHRS and YFSETQ. CDR3 length: 16 residues. The CDR3 nucleotides read TGCGCCAGCAGCTTGGGCGCAACAGGGAGCCAAGAGACCCAGTACTTC. It specifies CASSLGATGSQETQYF. Looking up the rest from reference TRBV5-1 and TRBJ2-5 gives the full variable domain: KAGVTQTPRYLIKTRGQQVTLSCSPISGHRSVSWYQQTPGQGLQFLFEYFSETQRNKGNFPGRFSGRQFSNSRSEMNVSTLELGDSALYLCASSLGATGSQETQYFGPGTRLLVL.

The chain joins TRBV6-5 to TRBJ2-7, with a possible D match to TRBD1 (6 bases). Germline values: CDR1 MNHEY, CDR2 SVGAGI. Between the trimmed V and J ends, which lost 4 bases and 11 bases, there was a span of 12 bases. CDR3 length: 11 amino acids. DNA for the CDR3: TGTGCCAGCAGTTCCGGACAGTCCAAGTACTTC. As protein: CASSSGQSKYF.

The chain employs TRBV7-2 and TRBJ1-4, with unresolved D. This CDR3 spans 14 amino acids. The germline V gene encodes CDR1 SGHTA and CDR2 FQGNSA. The V gene lost 4 bases and the J gene lost 3 bases, with 9 bases spanning the gap. The CDR3 is CASSSSAANEKLFF. DNA of the CDR3: TGTGCCAGCAGCTCCTCTGCGGCTAATGAAAAACTGTTTTTT.

The chain couples TRBV7-2 to TRBJ2-3; 9 bases are a match to TRBD1. Germline lookup yields CDR1 SGHTA and CDR2 FQGNSA. The junction had 7 bases not matched to a gene; V was cut back by 0 bases and J by 3 bases. The length of the CDR3 is 17 residues. The CDR3 is CASSLASGTGFTDTQYF. CDR3 nucleotide sequence: TGTGCCAGCAGCTTAGCTTCCGGGACAGGGTTTACAGATACGCAGTATTTT.

V and J are TRBV11-3 and TRBJ2-7, with 12 bases aligning to TRBD1. V lost 2 bases to trimming and J lost 5 bases; unmatched junction nucleotides: 7. The CDR3 has 16 residues. Germline loops: CDR1 SGHNT, CDR2 YENEEA. CDR3 in DNA: TGTGCCAGCAGCTTAATTTCCGGGACAGGGGGCCACGAGCAGTACTTC. Its translation is CASSLISGTGGHEQYF.

This sequence joins TRBV14 and TRBJ2-5; 7 bases agree with TRBD2. Germline trimming cut 5 bases from V and 4 bases from J; bases unmatched to any gene: 4. Germline V CDR1 and CDR2: SGHDN, FVKESK. The CDR3 extends over 13 amino acids. The chain's CDR3 is CASSKGLTETQYF. Here the CDR3 DNA reads TGTGCCAGCAGCAAGGGACTAACAGAGACCCAGTACTTC.

Only one count was recorded for this clone. The genes are TRBV10-3 and TRBJ2-3; 7 nucleotides line up with TRBD2. Germline V gene lookup returns CDR1 ENHRY and CDR2 SYGVKD. The CDR3 consists of 16 residues. The V gene end was trimmed by 0 bases and the J gene end by 4 bases; junction bases not matched to a gene: 7. The CDR3 DNA sequence: TGTGCCATCAGTGAGTCGATGGGGGGGTCCCCAGATACGCAGTATTTT. The encoded protein is CAISESMGGSPDTQYF.

The chain uses TRBV30 and TRBJ1-5; weak D call: TRBD1 (5 bases). Trimming removed 5 bases at V and 1 base at J, with 9 bases between. The CDR3 has 13 residues. Germline values: CDR1 GTSNPN, CDR2 SVGIG (reference sequence). DNA for the CDR3: TGTGCCTGGGCGAGACAGAGCAATCAGCCCCAGCATTTT. It is translated as CAWARQSNQPQHF. The variable domain in full, with the rest retrieved from reference TRBV30 and TRBJ1-5, is SQTIHQWPATLVQPVGSPLSLECTVEGTSNPNLYWYRQAAGRGLQLLFYSVGIGQISSEVPQNLSASRPQDRQFILSSKKLLLSDSGFYLCAWARQSNQPQHFGDGTRLSIL.

The chain employs TRBV28 and TRBJ2-7, with 8 bases that match TRBD2. The CDR3 has 13 residues. Germline-derived CDR1 and CDR2 are MDHEN and SYDVKM. Unmatched junction bases numbered 8, after V lost 10 bases and J lost 3 bases. CDR3 DNA: TGTGCCACCCAGCGGGAGAGCCTCTACGAGCAGTACTTC. The encoded protein is CATQRESLYEQYF.

The chain employs TRBV2 and TRBJ1-1; unclear D gene. The CDR3 totals 12 residues. The V end was cut by 6 bases, the J end by 8 bases, with 13 bases between. The germline V gene encodes CDR1 SNHLY and CDR2 FYNNEI. CDR3: CASSMESGEAFF. The CDR3 DNA sequence: TGTGCCAGCAGCATGGAAAGCGGGGAAGCTTTCTTT. Full variable domain (outside the CDR3, taken from reference TRBV2 and TRBJ1-1): EPEVTQTPSHQVTQMGQEVILRCVPISNHLYFYWYRQILGQKVEFLVSFYNNEISEKSEIFDDQFSVERPDGSNFTLKIRSTKLEDSAMYFCASSMESGEAFFGQGTRLTVV.

The V call is TRBV15, the J call TRBJ1-3; D is unresolved. Trimming removed 10 bases at V and 0 bases at J, with 13 bases between. Germline CDR1 is LNHNV and CDR2 is YYDKDF (reference sequence). This CDR3 is 14 amino acids long. The CDR3 nucleotides are TGTGCCAGCTCTGGACGGAGCTCTGGAAACACCATATATTTT. It translates to CASSGRSSGNTIYF.

This rearrangement joins TRBV18 to TRBJ2-3; 8 bases match TRBD1. Germline CDR1 KGHSH, CDR2 LQKENI. With 8 bases clipped from V and 3 bases from J, the junction kept 4 bases outside the gene matches. This CDR3 region has 13 residues. This CDR3 is CASQTGATDTQYF. CDR3 DNA: TGTGCCAGCCAGACAGGGGCGACAGATACGCAGTATTTT.

This clone showed up just a few times. The V call is TRBV5-1, the J call TRBJ1-6; 8 positions match TRBD1. Germline-derived CDR1 and CDR2 are SGHRS and YFSETQ. After removal of 4 bases from V and 14 bases from J, the junction contained 8 bases not matched to a gene. The CDR3 runs 13 residues. The CDR3 DNA is TGCGCCAGCAGCGTGGATGGGACAGGAGCCCTCCACTTT. Protein sequence: CASSVDGTGALHF.

The chain employs TRBV28 and TRBJ2-7, with 10 positions matching TRBD2. CDR1 is MDHEN and CDR2 is SYDVKM in the germline V gene. CDR3 length: 15 residues. With V trimmed by 6 bases and J by 2 bases, 7 bases remained unmatched. CDR3 in DNA: TGTGCCAGCAGCTCTCTAGCGGGGGTTACCTACGAGCAGTACTTC. Encoded protein: CASSSLAGVTYEQYF.

The chain employs TRBV18 and TRBJ1-3, with D possibly matching TRBD1 (6 bases). The CDR3 sequence is 17 residues long. Deletions cut 0 bases from V and 1 base from J, with 13 bases between. Germline V CDR1 and CDR2: KGHSH, LQKENI. The chain's CDR3 is CASSPPTGAVSGNTIYF. CDR3 bases: TGTGCCAGCTCACCACCGACGGGGGCAGTTTCTGGAAACACCATATATTTT.

The V gene is TRBV7-9, the J gene TRBJ1-2, with TRBD1 matching over 9 bases. The V gene's germline CDR1 is SEHNR and CDR2 FQNEAQ (reference sequence). V dropped 5 bases and J dropped 0; count of bases not matched to a gene: 4. The CDR3 contains 15 residues. The CDR3 spells CASSPGQGTNYGYTF. CDR3 DNA sequence: TGTGCCAGCAGCCCCGGACAGGGGACTAACTATGGCTACACCTTC.

The CDR3 region is CASTELAGNEQYF. The CDR3 coding sequence is TGTGCCAGCACGGAGCTAGCGGGAAACGAGCAGTACTTC. The chain combines TRBV27 with TRBJ2-7, with 9 bases identical to TRBD2. Germline CDR1 reads MNHEY; CDR2 reads SMNVEV (reference sequence). V lost 7 bases and J lost 5; bases outside the gene matches: 6. The CDR3 is 13 amino acids.

V usage is TRBV5-1 and J usage is TRBJ2-2; D is undetermined. The ends were cut back, 0 bases at V and 4 bases at J, with 7 bases in the middle. CDR1 and CDR2 (germline): SGHRS, YFSETQ. The CDR3 has 14 residues. The CDR3 nucleotides read TGCGCCAGCAGCTTGGCCCCTGCCACCGGGGAGCTGTTTTTT. As protein: CASSLAPATGELFF.

The chain recombines TRBV19 with TRBJ1-2; 12 bases align to TRBD1. The CDR3 consists of 13 residues. Trimming cost V 11 bases and J 2 bases; bases outside gene matches: 3. Germline V gene lookup returns CDR1 LNHDA and CDR2 SQIVND (reference sequence). CDR3 nucleotide sequence: TGTGCCGGGACAGGGGGCGGAAACTATGGCTACACCTTC. It is translated as CAGTGGGNYGYTF.

The chain uses TRBV7-3 and TRBJ2-3; 8 bases fit TRBD1. The germline gives CDR1 SGHTA, CDR2 FQGTGA. The CDR3 contains 12 residues. V trimming: 5 bases; J trimming: 9 bases; junction bases outside the gene matches: 4. Written as DNA, the CDR3 is TGTGCCAGCAGCCCAGGGGGCGCAACGCAGTATTTT. Residues: CASSPGGATQYF.

CDR3 region: CASSPQEETQYF. The DNA for the CDR3 is TGTGCCAGCTCACCACAGGAAGAGACCCAGTACTTC. The chain employs TRBV18 and TRBJ2-5, with D uncertain. This CDR3 comprises 12 residues. Trimming left V 1 base short and J 3 bases short, with 3 bases between. Germline lookup yields CDR1 KGHSH and CDR2 LQKENI.

The V and J genes are TRBV29-1 and TRBJ2-6; no firm D call. The germline V gene encodes CDR1 SQVTM and CDR2 ANQGSEA. The V end was cut by 4 bases, the J end by 1 base, with 8 bases between. CDR3 length: 14 residues. CDR3 loop: CSVVGSSGANVLTF. The CDR3 nucleotides read TGCAGCGTTGTTGGGTCTTCTGGGGCCAACGTCCTGACTTTC.

The chain is built from TRBV7-2 and TRBJ1-1, with TRBD1 matching over 11 bases. The J segment lost 8 bases and the V segment lost 1 base, leaving 6 bases of the junction unmatched. Germline loops: CDR1 SGHTA, CDR2 FQGNSA. The CDR3 length is 15 residues. The CDR3 spells CASSLVGQGAGEAFF. The CDR3 DNA follows: TGTGCCAGCAGCTTAGTAGGACAGGGGGCAGGGGAAGCTTTCTTT.

J is TRBJ2-7 and V is TRBV19; 11 nucleotides match TRBD2. Germline CDR1 reads LNHDA; CDR2 reads SQIVND (reference sequence). The CDR3 loop spans 16 amino acids. V lost 0 bases, J lost 4 bases, and 5 bases stayed unmatched. CDR3 in amino acids: CASSIEIAGGRYEQYF. The CDR3 coding sequence is TGTGCCAGTAGTATAGAGATAGCGGGAGGGCGTTACGAGCAGTACTTC.

This chain links TRBV7-2 with TRBJ2-7; D gene uncertain. CDR1 is SGHTA and CDR2 is FQGNSA in the germline V gene. The CDR3 length is 13 residues. V shed 1 base and J shed 6 bases, with 10 bases lying between them. Written as DNA, the CDR3 is TGTGCCAGCAGCTTAGTATCAGGTTTCGAGCAGTACTTC. It yields the protein CASSLVSGFEQYF.

The chain uses TRBV2 and TRBJ2-7; 13 bases match TRBD2. Germline trimming cut 9 bases from V and 6 bases from J; bases unmatched to any gene: 8. CDR1 and CDR2 from the germline V gene are SNHLY and FYNNEI. The CDR3 totals 14 residues. This chain's CDR3 is CASTRLAGGFEQYF. In nucleotides, the CDR3 is TGTGCCAGTACCCGACTAGCGGGAGGCTTCGAGCAGTACTTC.

The J gene is TRBJ1-4, the V gene TRBV28, with D possibly being TRBD1 (6 bases). Trimming removed 1 base at V and 0 bases at J, with 9 bases between. Germline CDR1 and CDR2: MDHEN and SYDVKM. CDR3 length equals 16 residues. CDR3 amino acids: CASSLYRETTNEKLFF. CDR3 nucleotide sequence: TGTGCCAGCAGTTTATACAGGGAGACAACTAATGAAAAACTGTTTTTT.

J is TRBJ2-3 and V is TRBV5-1; D may be TRBD1 (5 bases). The ends were cut back, 2 bases at V and 5 bases at J, with 12 bases in the middle. Germline CDR1 SGHRS, CDR2 YFSETQ. The CDR3 spans 14 residues. The CDR3 sequence: CASSFSPQGDTQYF. The CDR3 DNA reads as TGCGCCAGCAGCTTCTCTCCCCAGGGAGATACGCAGTATTTT.

The CDR3 bases are TGTGCCAGCAGCCAGAGCGAGGGGGGCCCTTACAATTCACCCCTCCACTTT. This gives the protein CASSQSEGGPYNSPLHF. V usage is TRBV3-1 (or the pseudogene TRBV3-2) and J usage is TRBJ1-6; possible D gene TRBD1, 6 bases. Trimming removed 3 bases at V and 7 bases at J, with 19 bases between. The CDR3 contains 17 residues. Germline V gene lookup returns CDR1 LGHDT and CDR2 YNNKEL (reference sequence).

The chain uses TRBV28 and TRBJ1-2; no reliable D call. This CDR3 region has 12 residues. The V and J ends lost 2 bases and 4 bases respectively, with 5 bases between them. Germline CDR1 reads MDHEN; CDR2 reads SYDVKM. Written as DNA, the CDR3 is TGTGCCAGCAGTTTAAGCACCTATGGCTACACCTTC. Its translation is CASSLSTYGYTF.

CDR3 sequence (DNA): TGTGCCAGCAGGGGGATGGGCTACGAGCAGTACTTC. Amino acid sequence: CASRGMGYEQYF. V gene TRBV6-5 combines with J gene TRBJ2-7; D call uncertain. The V gene lost 6 bases and the J gene lost 3 bases, with 9 bases spanning the gap. Germline values: CDR1 MNHEY, CDR2 SVGAGI. This CDR3 spans 12 amino acids.